In its sample, the clone carrying this T cell receptor (beta chain) was seen many times. The target antigen is unknown. The sample is drawn from a study of CD8 T cells in ankylosing spondylitis. General study results and limits: There was a TCR beta motif, made of several highly homologous variants, that appeared characteristic of ankylosing spondylitis blood. It was reported that disease-linked clones were significantly enriched in matched ankylosing spondylitis synovial fluid.

Per germline, CDR1 LGHDT and CDR2 YNNKEL (reference sequence). V lost 2 bases to trimming and J lost 12 bases; unmatched junction nucleotides: 9. This CDR3 contains 14 residues. TCRdb reanalysed the 5' RACE reads using MiXCR and keeps one entry per CDR3 protein. The table records some 140,000 distinct CDR3 sequences, 7% to 10% of them present only once. This TCR was recovered from a male donor with ankylosing spondylitis. The sequenced sample consisted of synovial fluid, either unsorted or a sorted T cell fraction (not recorded which). The genes are TRBV3-1 and TRBJ2-1, with 8 positions matching TRBD2. The CDR3 region has the DNA TGTGCCAGCAGCCAAAGGGGGAGCGGGGGCCCGCAGTTCTTC. Its protein product is CASSQRGSGGPQFF.